This TCR beta chain is drawn from a study of regulatory T cells in long-lasting Graves disease. This CDR3 is built from 16 residues. V lost 0 bases to trimming and J lost 1 base, with 15 bases between them. CDR1 and CDR2 (germline): DFQATT, SNEGSKA (reference sequence). This clonotype was found many times. As to time point: newly diagnosed GD, antithyroid drugs for less than 3 months. TCR sequences were obtained from RNA taken from PBMCs. The TCR beta library used iRepertoire HTBI primers with Arm-PCR amplification of CDR3. TCRdb independently ran MiXCR on the multiplex PCR reads; one entry per CDR3 protein. The table has 350,000 to 400,000 distinct CDR3 sequences, about 17% seen once; the top ten hold around 20%. The same specimen was also included in a second study, on T cells in Graves' hyperthyroidism and ophthalmopathy.

The chain carries TRBV20-1 and TRBJ1-2; D gene ambiguous. The sequence was obtained from a young woman with Graves disease. Sequenced material: peripheral blood mononuclear cells (PBMCs), taken at new diagnosis, from a patient treated with antithyroid drugs. The CDR3 sequence: CSARDLRAVDNYGYTF. CDR3 sequence (DNA): TGCAGTGCTAGAGATCTCAGAGCAGTTGATAACTATGGCTACACCTTC.